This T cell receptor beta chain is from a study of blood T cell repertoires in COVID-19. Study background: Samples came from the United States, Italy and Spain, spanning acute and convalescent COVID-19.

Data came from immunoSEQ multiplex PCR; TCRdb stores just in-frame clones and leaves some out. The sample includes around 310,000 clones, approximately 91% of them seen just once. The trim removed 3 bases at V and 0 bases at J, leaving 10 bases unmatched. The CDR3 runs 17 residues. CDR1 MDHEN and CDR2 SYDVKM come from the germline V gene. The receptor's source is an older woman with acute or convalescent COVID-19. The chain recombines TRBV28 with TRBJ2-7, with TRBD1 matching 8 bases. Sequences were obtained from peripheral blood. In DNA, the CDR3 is TGTGCCAGCAGTTTTTGGCGGTTGGACAGGGCCTCCTACGAGCAGTACTTC. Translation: CASSFWRLDRASYEQYF.